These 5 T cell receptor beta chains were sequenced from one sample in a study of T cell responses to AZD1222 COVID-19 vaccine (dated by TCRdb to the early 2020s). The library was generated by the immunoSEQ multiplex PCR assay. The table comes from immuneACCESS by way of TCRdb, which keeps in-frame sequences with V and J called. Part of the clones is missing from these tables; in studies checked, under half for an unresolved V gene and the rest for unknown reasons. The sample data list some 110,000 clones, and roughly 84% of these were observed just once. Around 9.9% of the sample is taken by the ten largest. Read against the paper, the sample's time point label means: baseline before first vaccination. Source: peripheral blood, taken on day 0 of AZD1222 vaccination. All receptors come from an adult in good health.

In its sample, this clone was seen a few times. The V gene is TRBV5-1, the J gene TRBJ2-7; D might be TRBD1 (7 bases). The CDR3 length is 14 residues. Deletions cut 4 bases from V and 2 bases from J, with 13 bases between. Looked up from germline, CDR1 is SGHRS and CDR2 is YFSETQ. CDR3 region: CASSGGTETYEQYF. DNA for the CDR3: TGCGCCAGCAGCGGAGGGACAGAAACCTACGAGCAGTACTTC.

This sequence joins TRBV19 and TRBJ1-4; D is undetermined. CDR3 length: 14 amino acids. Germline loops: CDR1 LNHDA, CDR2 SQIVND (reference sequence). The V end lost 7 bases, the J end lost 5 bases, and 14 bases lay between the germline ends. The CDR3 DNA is TGTGCCAGTACCATGGACGGAGCAAATGAAAAACTGTTTTTT. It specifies CASTMDGANEKLFF.

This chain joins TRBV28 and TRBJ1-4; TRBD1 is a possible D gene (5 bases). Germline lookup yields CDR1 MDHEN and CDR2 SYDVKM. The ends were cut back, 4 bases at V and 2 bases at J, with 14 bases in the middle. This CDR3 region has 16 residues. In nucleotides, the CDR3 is TGTGCCAGCAGTTCCGCCGCGGCAGGGACTAATGAAAAACTGTTTTTT. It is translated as CASSSAAAGTNEKLFF.

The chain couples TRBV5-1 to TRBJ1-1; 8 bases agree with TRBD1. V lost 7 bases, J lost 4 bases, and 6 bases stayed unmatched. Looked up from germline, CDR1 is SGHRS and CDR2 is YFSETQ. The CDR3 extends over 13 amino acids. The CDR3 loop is CASQAGGGTEAFF. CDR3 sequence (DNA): TGCGCCAGCCAGGCAGGGGGCGGCACTGAAGCTTTCTTT.

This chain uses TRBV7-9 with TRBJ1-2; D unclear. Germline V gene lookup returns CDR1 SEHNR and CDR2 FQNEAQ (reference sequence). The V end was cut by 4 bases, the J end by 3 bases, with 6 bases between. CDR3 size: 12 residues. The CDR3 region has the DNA TGTGCCAGCAGCTGGACGGACTATGGCTACACCTTC. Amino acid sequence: CASSWTDYGYTF.